These 6 T cell receptor beta chains came from one sample sequenced in a study of blood T cell repertoires in COVID-19. The table came from immunoSEQ multiplex PCR; TCRdb's copy has only in-frame clones and leaves some out. In the table there are 200,000 or so clones, more than 75% of which are singletons. Sequencing was done on a sample of peripheral blood. Receptors originate from a person aged 70 to 80 with COVID-19, enrolled during active disease.

This chain connects TRBV7-9 to TRBJ2-1, with TRBD1 identical over 8 bases. V shed 5 bases and J 2 bases; nucleotides not matched to a gene: 5. The germline V gene encodes CDR1 SEHNR and CDR2 FQNEAQ (reference sequence). This CDR3 contains 15 residues. The CDR3 is CASSRGQGAYNEQFF. The CDR3 DNA reads as TGTGCCAGCAGCCGTGGACAGGGAGCCTACAATGAGCAGTTCTTC.

This clone was detected only a few times. This chain links TRBV4-1 with TRBJ1-1, with TRBD1 as a possible D gene (5 bases). Germline CDR1 reads MGHRA; CDR2 reads YSYEKL. With 4 bases removed from V and 0 bases from J, the gap between germline ends came to 15 bases. This CDR3 has 16 residues. CDR3 DNA sequence: TGCGCCAGCAGCCCTGGCCCCGACAGACTGAACACTGAAGCTTTCTTT. Amino acid sequence: CASSPGPDRLNTEAFF.

The chain links TRBV7-2 to TRBJ1-5; D unresolved. This CDR3 is 14 amino acids long. Per germline, CDR1 SGHTA and CDR2 FQGNSA. V lost 3 bases to trimming and J lost 0 bases, with 6 bases between them. The CDR3 loop is CASSFIDSNQPQHF. DNA for the CDR3: TGTGCCAGCAGCTTTATAGATAGCAATCAGCCCCAGCATTTT.

In this sample, this clone turned up a few times. The chain carries TRBV5-1 and TRBJ2-4; the D gene is possibly TRBD2 (5 bases). Trimming took 1 base from V and 8 from J, leaving 16 bases between them. Per germline, CDR1 SGHRS and CDR2 YFSETQ. The CDR3 is 15 amino acids. DNA of the CDR3: TGCGCCAGCAGCTTGCGGGGTGTTGCGAATGACATTCAGTACTTC. Protein sequence: CASSLRGVANDIQYF.

This rearrangement joins TRBV10-3 to TRBJ1-4; D uncertain. Trimming removed 3 bases at V and 8 bases at J, with 16 bases between. The germline gives CDR1 ENHRY, CDR2 SYGVKD. The CDR3 extends over 15 amino acids. The CDR3 bases are TGTGCCATCAGTGACGCTCCGCCGGGCGGGGAAAAACTGTTTTTT. It is translated as CAISDAPPGGEKLFF.

The chain couples TRBV19 to TRBJ1-3; D remains unclear. V was cut by 5 bases and J by 1 base, with 9 bases left in between. In germline, CDR1 is LNHDA, CDR2 SQIVND (reference sequence). CDR3 length: 14 residues. The CDR3 sequence: CASSLRKSGNTIYF. The CDR3 region has the DNA TGTGCCAGTAGTTTGCGCAAGTCTGGAAACACCATATATTTT. The full variable domain, completed using reference TRBV19 and TRBJ1-3, is DGGITQSPKYLFRKEGQNVTLSCEQNLNHDAMYWYRQDPGQGLRLIYYSQIVNDFQKGDIAEGYSVSREKKESFPLTVTSAQKNPTAFYLCASSLRKSGNTIYFGEGSWLTVV.